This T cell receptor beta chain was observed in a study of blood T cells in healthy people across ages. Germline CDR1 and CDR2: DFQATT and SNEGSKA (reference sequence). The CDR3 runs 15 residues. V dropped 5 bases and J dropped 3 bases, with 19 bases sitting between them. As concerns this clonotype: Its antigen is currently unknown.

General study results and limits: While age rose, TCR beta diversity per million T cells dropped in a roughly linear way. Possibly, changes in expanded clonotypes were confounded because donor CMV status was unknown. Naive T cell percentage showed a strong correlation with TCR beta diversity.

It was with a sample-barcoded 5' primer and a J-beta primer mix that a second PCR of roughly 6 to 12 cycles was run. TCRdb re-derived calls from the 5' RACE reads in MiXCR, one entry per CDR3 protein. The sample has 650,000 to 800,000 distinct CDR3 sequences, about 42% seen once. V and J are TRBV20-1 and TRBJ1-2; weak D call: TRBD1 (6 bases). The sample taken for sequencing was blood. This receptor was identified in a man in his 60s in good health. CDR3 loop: CSAPTFGTRDYGYTF. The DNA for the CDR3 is TGCAGTGCTCCGACTTTCGGGACAAGGGACTATGGCTACACCTTC.